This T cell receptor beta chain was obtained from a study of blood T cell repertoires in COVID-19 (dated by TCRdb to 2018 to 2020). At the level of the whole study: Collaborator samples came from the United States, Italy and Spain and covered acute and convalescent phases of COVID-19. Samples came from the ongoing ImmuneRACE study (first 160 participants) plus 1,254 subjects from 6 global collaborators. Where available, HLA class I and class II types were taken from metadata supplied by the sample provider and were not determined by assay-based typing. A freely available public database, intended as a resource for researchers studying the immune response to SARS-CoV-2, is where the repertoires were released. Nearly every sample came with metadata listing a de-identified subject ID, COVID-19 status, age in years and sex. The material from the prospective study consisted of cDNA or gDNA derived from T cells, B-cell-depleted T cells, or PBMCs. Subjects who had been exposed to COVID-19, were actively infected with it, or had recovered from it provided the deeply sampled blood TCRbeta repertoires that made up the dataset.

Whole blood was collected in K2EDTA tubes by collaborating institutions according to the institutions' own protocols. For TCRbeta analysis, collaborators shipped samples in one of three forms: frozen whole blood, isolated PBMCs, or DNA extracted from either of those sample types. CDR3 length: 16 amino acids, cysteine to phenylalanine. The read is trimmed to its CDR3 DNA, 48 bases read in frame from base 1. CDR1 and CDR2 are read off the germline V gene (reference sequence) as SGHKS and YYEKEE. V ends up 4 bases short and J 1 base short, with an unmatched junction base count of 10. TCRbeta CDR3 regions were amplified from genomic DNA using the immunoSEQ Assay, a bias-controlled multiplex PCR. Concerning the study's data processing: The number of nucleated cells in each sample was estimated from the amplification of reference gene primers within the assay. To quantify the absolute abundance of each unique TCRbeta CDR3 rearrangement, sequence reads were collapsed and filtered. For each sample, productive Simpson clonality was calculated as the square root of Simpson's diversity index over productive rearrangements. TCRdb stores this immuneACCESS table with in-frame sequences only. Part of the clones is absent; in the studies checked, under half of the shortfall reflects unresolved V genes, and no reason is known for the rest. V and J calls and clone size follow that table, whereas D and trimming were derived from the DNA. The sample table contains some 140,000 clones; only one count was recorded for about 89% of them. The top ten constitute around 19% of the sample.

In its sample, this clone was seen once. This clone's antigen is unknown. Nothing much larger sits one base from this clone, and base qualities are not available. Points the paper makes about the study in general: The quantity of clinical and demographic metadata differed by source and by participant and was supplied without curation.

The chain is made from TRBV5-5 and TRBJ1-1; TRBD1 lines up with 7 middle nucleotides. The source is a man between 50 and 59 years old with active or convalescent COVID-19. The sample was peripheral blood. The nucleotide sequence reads TGTGCCAGCAGCCTCGCGGCCGGACAGGCGAACACTGAAGCTTTCTTT. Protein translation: CASSLAAGQANTEAFF.